These T cell receptor beta chains were read from a single sample in a study of T-cell reconstitution after alpha-beta-depleted transplantation in children. TCRdb analysed the PCR reads with MiXCR anew, one entry per CDR3 protein. The repertoire holds 250,000 to 300,000 distinct CDR3 sequences, roughly 9.5% seen once, with 9.5% to 13% in the top ten. This specimen consisted of PBMCs from the stem cell graft donor, obtained from the stem cell graft. These receptors all stem from a human donor who donated a stem cell graft to a child with SCID. Each CDR3 is given with its conserved first and last residue. Fields, in order: V gene, D gene, J gene, clone size, CDR3 protein, CDR3 DNA. D genes are given only for firm matches. Part of the rows lack a size; the others show once, few, many or a class for expanded clones.

TRBV9,NA,TRBJ2-7,NA,CASSREAGISYEQYF,TGTGCCAGCAGCCGTGAGGCTGGGATTTCCTACGAGCAGTACTTC
TRBV29-1,TRBD1,TRBJ1-1,NA,CSVNSGGQNTEAFF,TGCAGCGTCAACTCAGGGGGACAGAACACTGAAGCTTTCTTT
TRBV9,NA,TRBJ1-1,NA,CASSVAARGQGNTGAFF,TGTGCCAGCAGCGTAGCGGCGAGGGGCCAGGGGAACACTGGAGCTTTCTTT
TRBV7-3,NA,TRBJ2-7,once,CASSHDLGGEQYF,TGTGCCAGCAGCCATGACCTCGGTGGCGAGCAGTACTTC
TRBV27,NA,TRBJ2-3,NA,CASQFIPGTDTQYF,TGTGCCAGCCAGTTTATCCCCGGCACAGATACGCAGTATTTT
TRBV5-1,NA,TRBJ2-3,NA,CASSPEERSTDTQYF,TGCGCCAGCAGCCCCGAGGAGCGTAGCACAGATACGCAGTATTTT
TRBV24-1,TRBD1,TRBJ2-4,many,CATSDAGQGNKNIQYF,TGTGCCACCAGTGATGCGGGACAGGGAAACAAAAACATTCAGTACTTC
TRBV3-1,NA,TRBJ2-1,NA,CASSQAVGGGASGNEQFF,TGTGCCAGCAGCCAAGCGGTAGGTGGGGGTGCCAGTGGCAATGAGCAGTTCTTC
TRBV20-1,NA,TRBJ2-1,few,CSAREAGGSNEQFF,TGCAGTGCTAGAGAAGCGGGCGGTTCGAATGAGCAGTTCTTC
TRBV5-1,NA,TRBJ2-7,many,CASSRTVTYEQYF,TGCGCCAGCAGTCGGACCGTGACCTACGAGCAGTACTTC
TRBV6-1,TRBD2,TRBJ2-7,NA,CASRGGLASYEQYF,TGTGCCAGCAGGGGCGGACTAGCGTCCTACGAGCAGTACTTC
TRBV20-1,TRBD1,TRBJ1-1,NA,CSARDPRTGANTEAFF,TGCAGTGCTAGAGATCCGAGGACAGGAGCAAACACTGAAGCTTTCTTT
TRBV27,NA,TRBJ2-7,few,CASSLPTYEQYF,TGTGCCAGCAGTTTACCGACCTACGAGCAGTACTTC
TRBV20-1,TRBD1,TRBJ1-2,NA,CSAREDRVGTDGYTF,TGCAGTGCTAGAGAAGACAGGGTGGGGACGGATGGCTACACCTTC
TRBV7-3,NA,TRBJ2-1,NA,CASSLDGLNEQFF,TGTGCCAGCAGCTTAGACGGACTAAATGAGCAGTTCTTC
TRBV7-7,TRBD2,TRBJ2-1,once,CASSLGTRGEQFF,TGTGCCAGCAGCTTAGGGACTAGAGGTGAGCAGTTCTTC
TRBV12-3/TRBV12-4,TRBD2,TRBJ2-3,many,CASSPNSGAASPHTQYF,TGTGCCAGCAGTCCTAATAGCGGGGCGGCTTCCCCTCATACGCAGTATTTT
TRBV3-1,NA,TRBJ2-7,NA,CASSQVITGLEQYF,TGTGCCAGCAGCCAAGTTATAACAGGGTTGGAGCAGTACTTC
TRBV12-3/TRBV12-4,NA,TRBJ2-2,NA,CASRPGVIGELFF,TGTGCCAGCAGGCCAGGGGTTATCGGGGAGCTGTTTTTT
TRBV4-1,NA,TRBJ1-2,many,CASSQVGKNYGYTF,TGCGCCAGCAGCCAAGTCGGGAAAAACTATGGCTACACCTTC
TRBV12-3/TRBV12-4,NA,TRBJ1-2,NA,CASNPGGTYANYGYTF,TGTGCCAGCAACCCCGGGGGGACATACGCTAACTATGGCTACACCTTC
TRBV9,NA,TRBJ2-1,NA,CASSVRGGSYNEQFF,TGTGCCAGCAGCGTCAGGGGGGGGTCCTACAATGAGCAGTTCTTC
TRBV10-3,TRBD1,TRBJ2-7,few,CAISESSGQGRSYEQYF,TGTGCCATCAGTGAGTCTAGCGGACAGGGGCGCTCCTACGAGCAGTACTTC
TRBV11-2,NA,TRBJ1-1,few,CASSSPGFMNTEAFF,TGTGCCAGCAGCTCGCCGGGATTCATGAACACTGAAGCTTTCTTT
TRBV20-1,NA,TRBJ2-4,many,CSARGVTVAKNIQYF,TGCAGTGCTAGAGGGGTTACCGTAGCCAAAAACATTCAGTACTTC
TRBV7-8,NA,TRBJ1-1,few,CASSAQGSQNTEAFF,TGTGCCAGCAGCGCACAGGGCAGCCAGAACACTGAAGCTTTCTTT
TRBV4-1,NA,TRBJ1-5,NA,CASSQVSGEPQHF,TGCGCCAGCAGCCAAGTTTCAGGTGAGCCCCAGCATTTT
TRBV5-6,NA,TRBJ1-1,NA,CASSPRTADRPDAFF,TGTGCCAGCAGCCCACGTACAGCTGACAGGCCGGACGCTTTCTTT
TRBV5-1,TRBD2,TRBJ2-1,few,CASSEGTSGTNEQFF,TGCGCCAGCAGCGAAGGGACTAGCGGGACCAATGAGCAGTTCTTC
TRBV6-2/TRBV6-3,NA,TRBJ2-7,few,CASRTGGYEQYF,TGTGCCAGCAGGACCGGGGGTTACGAGCAGTACTTC
TRBV24-1,NA,TRBJ2-2,NA,CATSDPGRTGELFF,TGTGCCACCAGTGATCCAGGGAGGACCGGGGAGCTGTTTTTT
TRBV10-3,NA,TRBJ2-6,NA,CAISGRVSGANVLTF,TGTGCCATCAGCGGCCGCGTGTCGGGGGCCAACGTCCTGACTTTC
TRBV7-8,TRBD2,TRBJ2-3,few,CASSLVPSGSTDTQYF,TGTGCCAGCAGCTTAGTTCCTAGCGGGAGCACAGATACGCAGTATTTT
TRBV6-5,NA,TRBJ1-1,NA,CASSSGGPPHTEAFF,TGTGCCAGCAGTTCCGGGGGCCCGCCCCACACTGAAGCTTTCTTT
TRBV5-6,NA,TRBJ2-3,many,CASSLVGTVSTDTQYF,TGTGCCAGCAGCTTGGTAGGGACGGTGAGCACAGATACGCAGTATTTT
TRBV5-1,NA,TRBJ2-1,NA,CASSPRGYEQFF,TGCGCCAGCAGCCCGCGGGGCTATGAGCAGTTCTTC
TRBV12-3/TRBV12-4,NA,TRBJ2-3,once,CASSLRVPWQDTQYF,TGTGCCAGCAGTTTGCGGGTACCCTGGCAAGATACGCAGTATTTT
TRBV12-5,NA,TRBJ2-7,few,CASGSLRQGAYEQYF,TGTGCTAGTGGGTCCCTCCGGCAGGGAGCCTACGAGCAGTACTTC
TRBV12-3/TRBV12-4,NA,TRBJ1-2,many,CASSSQGGGYTF,TGTGCCAGCAGTTCACAGGGAGGCGGCTACACCTTC
TRBV4-1,NA,TRBJ1-1,many,CASSQDPRGAQGTEAFF,TGCGCCAGCAGCCAAGATCCGCGGGGGGCGCAGGGCACTGAAGCTTTCTTT
TRBV5-1,TRBD2,TRBJ2-2,many,CASSPRTSGGLNTGELFF,TGCGCCAGCAGCCCCCGGACTAGCGGGGGGCTAAACACCGGGGAGCTGTTTTTT
TRBV20-1,NA,TRBJ2-2,few,CSAVGEGVSNTGELFF,TGCAGTGCTGTGGGGGAGGGGGTATCCAACACCGGGGAGCTGTTTTTT
TRBV9,NA,TRBJ1-1,NA,CASSPPRQDTEAFF,TGTGCCAGCAGCCCACCAAGACAGGACACTGAAGCTTTCTTT
TRBV7-8,NA,TRBJ2-1,NA,CASTPPGNRAGYEQFF,TGTGCCAGCACCCCCCCCGGTAATAGAGCGGGCTATGAGCAGTTCTTC
TRBV10-3,NA,TRBJ2-3,NA,CAISDTTDTQYF,TGTGCCATCAGTGATACCACAGATACGCAGTATTTT
TRBV7-2,NA,TRBJ2-7,few,CASSLIVGAKGSYEQYF,TGTGCCAGCAGCCTAATCGTCGGGGCGAAGGGGTCCTACGAGCAGTACTTC
TRBV6-6,NA,TRBJ2-1,many,CASSQGGEQFF,TGTGCCAGCAGTCAGGGGGGGGAGCAGTTCTTC
TRBV25-1,NA,TRBJ2-2,many,CASSELMGIGELFF,TGTGCCAGCAGTGAATTAATGGGGATCGGGGAGCTGTTTTTT
TRBV10-3,TRBD1,TRBJ2-7,few,CAISENRGEYEQYF,TGTGCCATCAGTGAGAACAGGGGGGAGTACGAGCAGTACTTC
TRBV5-1,TRBD1,TRBJ1-2,NA,CASSLDRGSGYTF,TGCGCCAGCAGCCTTGACAGGGGTTCTGGCTACACCTTC
TRBV20-1,NA,TRBJ2-3,few,CSAYTGSATQYF,TGCAGTGCGTATACAGGGTCGGCTACGCAGTATTTT
TRBV19,NA,TRBJ2-2,NA,CASTPINGRNTGELFF,TGTGCCAGTACCCCCATAAATGGACGGAACACCGGGGAGCTGTTTTTT
TRBV20-1,NA,TRBJ1-1,many,CSANRPGLAEAFF,TGCAGTGCGAATCGTCCGGGGCTGGCTGAAGCTTTCTTT
TRBV12-3/TRBV12-4,TRBD1,TRBJ2-2,many,CASSPARQGPGELFF,TGTGCCAGCAGTCCCGCAAGACAGGGACCGGGGGAGCTGTTTTTT
TRBV5-6,NA,TRBJ2-3,NA,CASSPGTLDTQYF,TGTGCCAGCAGCCCCGGGACTCTTGATACGCAGTATTTT
TRBV20-1,TRBD1,TRBJ1-5,many,CSAATGMNSNQPQHF,TGCAGTGCTGCGACAGGGATGAATAGCAATCAGCCCCAGCATTTT